This T cell receptor beta chain was identified in a study of cytomegalovirus exposure and HLA in healthy donors. This CDR3 spans 15 amino acids. The germline CDR1 and CDR2 sequences are LNHDA and SQIVND (reference sequence). Trimming stripped 0 bases from V and 3 bases from J, with 11 bases between. Healthy donors of bone marrow made up the group. In the PCR, 60 Vbeta and 13 Jbeta primers were used. Using immunoSEQ multiplex PCR, the repertoire was profiled, and TCRdb retains in-frame clones only, with some absent. Seen here are under 200,000 clones, 80% observed once, and the top ten hold 1%. Study-level findings and limits: A prior analysis recorded that most TCR beta V segments were productive about 87% or about 30% of the time. Reports described diagnosis of cytomegalovirus status by the classifier as highly specific and sensitive.

Notes on this clone: Antigen specificity is unknown.

This TCR was sampled from a woman in her forties or fifties in good health and CMV-seropositive. The sequenced sample consisted of PBMCs. The chain employs TRBV19 and TRBJ1-1; possibly TRBD1 for D (6 bases). CDR3 in DNA: TGTGCCAGTAGTATAGATCAGGGGAAGTACACTGAAGCTTTCTTT. It is translated as CASSIDQGKYTEAFF.